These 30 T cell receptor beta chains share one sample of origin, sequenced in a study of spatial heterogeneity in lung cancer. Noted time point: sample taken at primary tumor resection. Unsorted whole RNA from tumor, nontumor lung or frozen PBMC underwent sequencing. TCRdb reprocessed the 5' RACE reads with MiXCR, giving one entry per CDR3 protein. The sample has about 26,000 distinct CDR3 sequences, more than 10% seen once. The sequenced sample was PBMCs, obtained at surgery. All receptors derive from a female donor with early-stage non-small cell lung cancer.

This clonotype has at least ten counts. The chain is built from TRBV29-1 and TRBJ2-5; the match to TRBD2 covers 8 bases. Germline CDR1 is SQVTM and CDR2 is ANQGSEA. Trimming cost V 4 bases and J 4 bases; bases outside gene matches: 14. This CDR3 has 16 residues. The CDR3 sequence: CSVGRGGPWSGETQYF. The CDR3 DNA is TGCAGCGTTGGCCGGGGGGGGCCGTGGTCTGGAGAGACCCAGTACTTC.

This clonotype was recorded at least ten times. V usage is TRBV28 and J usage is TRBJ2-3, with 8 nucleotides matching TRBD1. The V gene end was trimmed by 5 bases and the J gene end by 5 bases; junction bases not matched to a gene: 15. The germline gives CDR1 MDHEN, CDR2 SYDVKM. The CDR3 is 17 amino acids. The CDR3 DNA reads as TGTGCCAGCAGTCCCCTCCGGACAGGGCCCCCAGGAGATACGCAGTATTTT. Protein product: CASSPLRTGPPGDTQYF.

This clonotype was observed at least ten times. The CDR3 nucleotides read TGTGCTTCGAGGGGCTATAGCAATCAGCCCCAGCATTTT. Translating it yields CASRGYSNQPQHF. The chain combines TRBV12-3 or TRBV12-4 with TRBJ1-5, with D possibly matching TRBD1 (5 bases). The CDR3 totals 13 residues.

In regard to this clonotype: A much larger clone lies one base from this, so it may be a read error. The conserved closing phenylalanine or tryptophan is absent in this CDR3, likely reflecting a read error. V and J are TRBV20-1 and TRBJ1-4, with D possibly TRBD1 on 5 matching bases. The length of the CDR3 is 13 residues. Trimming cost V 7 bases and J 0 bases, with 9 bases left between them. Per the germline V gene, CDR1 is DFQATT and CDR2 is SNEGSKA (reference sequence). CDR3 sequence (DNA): TGCAGTGGACTGACAGCAACTAATGAAAAACTGTTTTCT. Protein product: CSGLTATNEKLFS.

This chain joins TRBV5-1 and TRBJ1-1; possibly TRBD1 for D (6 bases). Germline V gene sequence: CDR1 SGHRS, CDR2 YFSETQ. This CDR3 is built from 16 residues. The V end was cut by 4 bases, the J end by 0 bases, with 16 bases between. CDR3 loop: CASSPSGGFMNTEAFF. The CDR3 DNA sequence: TGCGCCAGCAGCCCCTCGGGGGGCTTCATGAACACTGAAGCTTTCTTT.

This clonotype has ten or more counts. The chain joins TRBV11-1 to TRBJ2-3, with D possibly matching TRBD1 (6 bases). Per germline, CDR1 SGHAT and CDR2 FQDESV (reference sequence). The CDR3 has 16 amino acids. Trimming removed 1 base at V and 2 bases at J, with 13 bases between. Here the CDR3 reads CASSLDTGSVTDTQYF. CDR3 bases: TGTGCCAGCAGCTTAGATACAGGGTCCGTCACAGATACGCAGTATTTT.

The CDR3 region is CSAVRLAGGADTQYF. The CDR3 DNA reads as TGCAGTGCCGTGAGACTAGCGGGAGGTGCAGATACGCAGTATTTT. The chain combines TRBV20-1 with TRBJ2-3; TRBD2 agrees at 13 bases. Germline V lookup: CDR1 DFQATT, CDR2 SNEGSKA (reference sequence). The CDR3 has 15 residues. Trimming cost V 6 bases and J 4 bases; bases outside gene matches: 7.

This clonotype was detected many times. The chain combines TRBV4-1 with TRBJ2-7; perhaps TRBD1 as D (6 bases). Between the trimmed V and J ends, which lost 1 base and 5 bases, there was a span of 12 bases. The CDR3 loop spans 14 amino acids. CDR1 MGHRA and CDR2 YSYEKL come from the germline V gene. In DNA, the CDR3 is TGCGCCAGCAGCCAAGGGGGACATCCCGACGAGCAGTACTTC. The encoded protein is CASSQGGHPDEQYF.

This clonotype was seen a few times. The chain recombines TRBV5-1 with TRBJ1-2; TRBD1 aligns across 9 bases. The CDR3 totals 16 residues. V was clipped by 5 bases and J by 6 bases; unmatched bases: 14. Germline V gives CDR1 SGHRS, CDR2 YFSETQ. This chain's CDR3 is CASRPSGGTGRDGYTF. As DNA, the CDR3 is TGCGCCAGCAGACCGTCAGGTGGGACAGGGAGAGATGGCTACACCTTC.

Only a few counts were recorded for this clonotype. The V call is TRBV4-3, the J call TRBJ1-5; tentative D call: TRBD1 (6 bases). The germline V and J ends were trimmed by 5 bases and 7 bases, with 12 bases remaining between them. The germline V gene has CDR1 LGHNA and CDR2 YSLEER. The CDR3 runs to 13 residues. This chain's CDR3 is CASSKDRNQPQHF. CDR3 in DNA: TGCGCCAGCAGCAAGGACAGAAACCAGCCCCAGCATTTT.

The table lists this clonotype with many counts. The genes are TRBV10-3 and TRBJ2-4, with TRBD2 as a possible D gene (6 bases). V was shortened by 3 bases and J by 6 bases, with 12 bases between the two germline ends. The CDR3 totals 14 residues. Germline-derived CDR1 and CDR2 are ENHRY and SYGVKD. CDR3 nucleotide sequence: TGTGCCATCAGTGAAACTAGCTCAAGAAACATTCAGTACTTC. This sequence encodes CAISETSSRNIQYF.

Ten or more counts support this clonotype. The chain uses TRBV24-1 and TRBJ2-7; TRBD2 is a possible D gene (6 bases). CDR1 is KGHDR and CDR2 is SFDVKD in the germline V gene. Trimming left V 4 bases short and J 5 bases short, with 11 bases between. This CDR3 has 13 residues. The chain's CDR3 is CATSDRDFHEQYF. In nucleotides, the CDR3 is TGTGCCACCAGTGACCGGGACTTCCACGAGCAGTACTTC.

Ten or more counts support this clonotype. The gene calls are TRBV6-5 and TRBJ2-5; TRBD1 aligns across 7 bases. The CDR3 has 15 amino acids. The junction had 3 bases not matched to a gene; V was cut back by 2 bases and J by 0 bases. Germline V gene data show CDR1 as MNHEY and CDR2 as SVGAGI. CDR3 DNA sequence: TGTGCCAGCAGTTACCTAGGACAGGACCAAGAGACCCAGTACTTC. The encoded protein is CASSYLGQDQETQYF.

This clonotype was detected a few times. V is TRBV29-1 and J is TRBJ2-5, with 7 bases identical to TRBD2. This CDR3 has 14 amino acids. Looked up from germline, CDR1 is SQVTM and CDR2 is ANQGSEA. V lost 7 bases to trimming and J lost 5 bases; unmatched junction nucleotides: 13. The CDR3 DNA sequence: TGCAGCGCCCGGGAAGGAGCGGGACGGGAGACCCAGTACTTC. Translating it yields CSAREGAGRETQYF.

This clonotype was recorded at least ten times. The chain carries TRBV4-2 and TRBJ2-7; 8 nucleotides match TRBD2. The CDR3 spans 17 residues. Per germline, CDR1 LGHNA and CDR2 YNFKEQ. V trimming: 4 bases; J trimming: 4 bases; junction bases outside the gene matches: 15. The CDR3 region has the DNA TGTGCCAGCAGCCGGACGGGAGGGCGCATAGACACGTACGAGCAGTACTTC. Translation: CASSRTGGRIDTYEQYF.

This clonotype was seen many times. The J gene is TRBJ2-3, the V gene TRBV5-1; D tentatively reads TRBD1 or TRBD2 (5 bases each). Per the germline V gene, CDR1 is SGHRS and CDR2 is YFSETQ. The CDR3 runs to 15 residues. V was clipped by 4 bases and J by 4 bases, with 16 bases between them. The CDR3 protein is CASSPGTPTADTQYF. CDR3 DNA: TGCGCCAGCAGCCCCGGGACCCCAACGGCAGATACGCAGTATTTT. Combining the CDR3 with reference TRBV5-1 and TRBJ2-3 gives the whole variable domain KAGVTQTPRYLIKTRGQQVTLSCSPISGHRSVSWYQQTPGQGLQFLFEYFSETQRNKGNFPGRFSGRQFSNSRSEMNVSTLELGDSALYLCASSPGTPTADTQYFGPGTRLTVL.

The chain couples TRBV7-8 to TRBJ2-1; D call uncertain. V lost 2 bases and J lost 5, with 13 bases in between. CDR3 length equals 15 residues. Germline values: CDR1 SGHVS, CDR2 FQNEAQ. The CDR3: CASSLKKIINNEQFF. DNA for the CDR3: TGTGCCAGCAGCTTAAAGAAGATTATCAACAATGAGCAGTTCTTC.

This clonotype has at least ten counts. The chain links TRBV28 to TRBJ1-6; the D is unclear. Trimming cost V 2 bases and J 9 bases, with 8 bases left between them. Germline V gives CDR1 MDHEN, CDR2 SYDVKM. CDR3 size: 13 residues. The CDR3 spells CASSLGVFSPLHF. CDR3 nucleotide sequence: TGTGCCAGCAGTTTAGGGGTTTTTTCACCCCTCCACTTT.

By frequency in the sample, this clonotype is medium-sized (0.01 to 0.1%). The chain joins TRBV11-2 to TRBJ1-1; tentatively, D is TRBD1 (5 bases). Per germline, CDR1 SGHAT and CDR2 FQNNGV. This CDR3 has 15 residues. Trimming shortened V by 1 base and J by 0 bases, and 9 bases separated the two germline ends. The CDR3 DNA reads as TGTGCCAGCAGCTTAGGCCAGGGAGTGAACACTGAAGCTTTCTTT. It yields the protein CASSLGQGVNTEAFF. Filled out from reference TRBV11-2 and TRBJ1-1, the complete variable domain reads EAGVAQSPRYKIIEKRQSVAFWCNPISGHATLYWYQQILGQGPKLLIQFQNNGVVDDSQLPKDRFSAERLKGVDSTLKIQPAKLEDSAVYLCASSLGQGVNTEAFFGQGTRLTVV.

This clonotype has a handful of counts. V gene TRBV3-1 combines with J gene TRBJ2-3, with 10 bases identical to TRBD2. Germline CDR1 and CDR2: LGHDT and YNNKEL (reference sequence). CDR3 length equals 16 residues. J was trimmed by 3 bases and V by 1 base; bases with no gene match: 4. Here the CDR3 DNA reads TGTGCCAGCAGCCAAGTTAGCGGGGGGCCTACAGATACGCAGTATTTT. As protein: CASSQVSGGPTDTQYF.

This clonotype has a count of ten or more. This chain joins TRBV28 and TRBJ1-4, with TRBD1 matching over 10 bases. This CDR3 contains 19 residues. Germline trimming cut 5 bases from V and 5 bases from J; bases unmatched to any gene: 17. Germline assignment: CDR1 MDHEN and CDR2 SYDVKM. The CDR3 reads CASSPPWLGTGVRNEKLFF. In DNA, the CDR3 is TGTGCCAGCAGTCCGCCGTGGCTCGGGACAGGGGTCAGGAATGAAAAACTGTTTTTT. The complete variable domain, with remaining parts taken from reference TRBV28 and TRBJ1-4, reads DVKVTQSSRYLVKRTGEKVFLECVQDMDHENMFWYRQDPGLGLRLIYFSYDVKMKEKGDIPEGYSVSREKKERFSLILESASTNQTSMYLCASSPPWLGTGVRNEKLFFGSGTQLSVL.

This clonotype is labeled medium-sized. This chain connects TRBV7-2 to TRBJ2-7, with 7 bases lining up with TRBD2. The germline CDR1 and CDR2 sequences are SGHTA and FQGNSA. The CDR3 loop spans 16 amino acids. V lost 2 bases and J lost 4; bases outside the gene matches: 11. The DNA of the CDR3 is TGTGCCAGCAGCTTAAATGGTGGCGGGAGCTGGTACGAGCAGTACTTC. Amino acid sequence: CASSLNGGGSWYEQYF.

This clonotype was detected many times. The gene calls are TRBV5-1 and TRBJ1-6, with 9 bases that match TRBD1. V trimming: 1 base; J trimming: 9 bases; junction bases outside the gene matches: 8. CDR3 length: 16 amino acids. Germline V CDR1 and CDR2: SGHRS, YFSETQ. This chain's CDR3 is CASSLQRTGVGSPLHF. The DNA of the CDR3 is TGCGCCAGCAGCTTGCAAAGGACAGGGGTGGGTTCACCCCTCCACTTT.

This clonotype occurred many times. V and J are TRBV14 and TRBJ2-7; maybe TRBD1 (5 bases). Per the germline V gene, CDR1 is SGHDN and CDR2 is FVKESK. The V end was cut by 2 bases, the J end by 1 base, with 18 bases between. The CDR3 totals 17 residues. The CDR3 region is CASSQQDIQVPSYEQYF. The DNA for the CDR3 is TGTGCCAGCAGCCAACAGGACATCCAGGTCCCTTCCTACGAGCAGTACTTC.

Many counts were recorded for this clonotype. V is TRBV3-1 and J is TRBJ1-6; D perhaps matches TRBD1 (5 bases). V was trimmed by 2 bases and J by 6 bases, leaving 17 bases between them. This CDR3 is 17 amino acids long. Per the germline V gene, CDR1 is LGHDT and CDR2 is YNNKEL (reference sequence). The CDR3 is CASSQTQGGLGNSPLHF. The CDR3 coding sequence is TGTGCCAGCAGCCAAACGCAGGGTGGGTTAGGTAATTCACCCCTCCACTTT.

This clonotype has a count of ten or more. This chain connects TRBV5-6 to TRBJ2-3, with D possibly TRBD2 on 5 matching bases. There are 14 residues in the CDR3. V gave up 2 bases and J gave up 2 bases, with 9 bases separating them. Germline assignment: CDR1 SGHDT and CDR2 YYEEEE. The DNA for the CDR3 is TGTGCCAGCAGCTTCAGCGGAAACACAGATACGCAGTATTTT. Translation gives CASSFSGNTDTQYF. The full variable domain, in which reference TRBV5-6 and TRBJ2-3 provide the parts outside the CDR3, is DAGVTQSPTHLIKTRGQQVTLRCSPKSGHDTVSWYQQALGQGPQFIFQYYEEEERQRGNFPDRFSGHQFPNYSSELNVNALLLGDSALYLCASSFSGNTDTQYFGPGTRLTVL.

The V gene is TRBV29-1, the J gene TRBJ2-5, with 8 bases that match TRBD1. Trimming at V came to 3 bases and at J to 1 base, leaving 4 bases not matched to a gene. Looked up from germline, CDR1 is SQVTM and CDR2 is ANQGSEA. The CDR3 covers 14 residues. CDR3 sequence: CSVDETGAQETQYF. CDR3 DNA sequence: TGCAGCGTTGACGAGACAGGGGCCCAAGAGACCCAGTACTTC.

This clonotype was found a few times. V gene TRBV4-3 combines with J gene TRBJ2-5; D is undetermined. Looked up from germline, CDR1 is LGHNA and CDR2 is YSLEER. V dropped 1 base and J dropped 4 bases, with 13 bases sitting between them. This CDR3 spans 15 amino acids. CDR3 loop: CASSQGWGTIETQYF. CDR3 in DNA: TGCGCCAGCAGCCAAGGTTGGGGAACCATAGAGACCCAGTACTTC.

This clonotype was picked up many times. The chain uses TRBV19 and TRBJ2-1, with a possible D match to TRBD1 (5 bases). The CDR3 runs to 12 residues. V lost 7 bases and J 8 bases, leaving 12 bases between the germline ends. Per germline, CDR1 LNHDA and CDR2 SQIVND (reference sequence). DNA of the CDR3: TGTGCCAGTATGGGCAGGGTCGATGAGCAGTTCTTC. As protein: CASMGRVDEQFF.

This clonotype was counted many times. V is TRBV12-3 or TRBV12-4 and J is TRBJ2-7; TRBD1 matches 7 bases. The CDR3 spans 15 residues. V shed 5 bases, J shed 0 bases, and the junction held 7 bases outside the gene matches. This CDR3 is CASSADRVFSYEQYF. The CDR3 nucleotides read TGTGCCAGCAGTGCCGACAGGGTATTCTCCTACGAGCAGTACTTC.